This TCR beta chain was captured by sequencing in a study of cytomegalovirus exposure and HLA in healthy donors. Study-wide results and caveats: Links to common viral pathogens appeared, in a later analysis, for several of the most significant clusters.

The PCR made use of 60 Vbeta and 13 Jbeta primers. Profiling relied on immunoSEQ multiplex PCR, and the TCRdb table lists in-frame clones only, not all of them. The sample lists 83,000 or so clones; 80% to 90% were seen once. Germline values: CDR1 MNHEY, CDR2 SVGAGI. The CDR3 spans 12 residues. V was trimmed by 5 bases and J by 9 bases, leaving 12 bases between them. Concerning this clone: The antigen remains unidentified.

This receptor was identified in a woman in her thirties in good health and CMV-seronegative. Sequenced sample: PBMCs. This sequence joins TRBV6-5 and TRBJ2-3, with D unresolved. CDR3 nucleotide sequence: TGTGCCAGCAGTGAAGGCCAGGTGACGCAGTATTTT. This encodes CASSEGQVTQYF.